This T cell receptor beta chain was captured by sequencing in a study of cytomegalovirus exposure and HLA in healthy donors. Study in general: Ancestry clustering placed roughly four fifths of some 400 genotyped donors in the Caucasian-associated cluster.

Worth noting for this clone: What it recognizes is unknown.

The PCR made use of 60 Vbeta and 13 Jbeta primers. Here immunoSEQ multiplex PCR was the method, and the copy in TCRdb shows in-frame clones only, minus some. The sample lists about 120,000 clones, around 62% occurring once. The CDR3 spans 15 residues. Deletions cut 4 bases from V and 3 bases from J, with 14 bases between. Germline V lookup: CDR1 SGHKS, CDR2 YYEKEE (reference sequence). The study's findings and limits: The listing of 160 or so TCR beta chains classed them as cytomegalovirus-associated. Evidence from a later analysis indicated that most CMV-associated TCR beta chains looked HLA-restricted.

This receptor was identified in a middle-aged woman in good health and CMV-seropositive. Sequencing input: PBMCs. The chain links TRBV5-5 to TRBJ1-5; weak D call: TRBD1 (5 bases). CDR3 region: CASSAQWGDNQPQHF. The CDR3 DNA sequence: TGTGCCAGCAGCGCACAGTGGGGGGACAATCAGCCCCAGCATTTT.